This T cell receptor beta chain originates from a study of cytomegalovirus exposure and HLA in healthy donors. Regarding the study as a whole: Listed as cytomegalovirus-associated were 150 or so TCR beta chains. Testing in vitro showed a few CMV-associated chains specific for CMV antigens. A subsequent analysis found that TCR clusters from the first cohort also tended to co-occur in the 110 or so validation repertoires, with under 95% of cluster scores above 0.

The approximately 120-subject validation cohort, separate from the approximately 670-subject first cohort, included the donors. For this clone: Its antigen is unknown.

Here immunoSEQ multiplex PCR was the method, and the copy in TCRdb shows in-frame clones only, minus some. The table lists about 98,000 clones, about 83% of them singletons. Sequenced: PBMCs. This TCR was sampled from a woman aged 25 to 39 in good health and CMV-seronegative.

The chain's CDR3 is CAISESGSGVMDEQFF. CDR3 in DNA: TGTGCCATCAGTGAGTCCGGGTCAGGGGTTATGGATGAGCAGTTCTTC. The chain employs TRBV10-3 and TRBJ2-1; tentatively, D is TRBD1 (6 bases). The germline V and J ends were trimmed by 0 bases and 8 bases, with 17 bases remaining between them. Germline V gene data show CDR1 as ENHRY and CDR2 as SYGVKD. This CDR3 region has 16 residues.